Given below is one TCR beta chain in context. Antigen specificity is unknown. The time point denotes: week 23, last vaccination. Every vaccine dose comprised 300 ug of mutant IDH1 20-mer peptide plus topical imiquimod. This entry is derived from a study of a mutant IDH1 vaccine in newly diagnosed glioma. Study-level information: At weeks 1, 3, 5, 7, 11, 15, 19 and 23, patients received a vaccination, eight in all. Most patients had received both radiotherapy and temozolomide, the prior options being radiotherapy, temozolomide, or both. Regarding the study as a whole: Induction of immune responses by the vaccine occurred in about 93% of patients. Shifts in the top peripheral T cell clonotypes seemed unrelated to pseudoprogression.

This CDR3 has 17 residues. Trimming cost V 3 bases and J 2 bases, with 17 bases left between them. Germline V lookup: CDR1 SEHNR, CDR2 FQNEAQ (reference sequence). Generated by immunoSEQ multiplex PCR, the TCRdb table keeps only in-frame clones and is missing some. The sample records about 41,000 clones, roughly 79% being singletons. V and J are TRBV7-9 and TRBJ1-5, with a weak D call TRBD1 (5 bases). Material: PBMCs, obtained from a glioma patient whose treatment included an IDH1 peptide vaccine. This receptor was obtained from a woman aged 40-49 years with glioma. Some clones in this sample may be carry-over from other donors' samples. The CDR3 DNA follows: TGTGCCAGCAGCTTTGCGGGACTCCCGGGCGGCAATCAGCCCCAGCATTTT. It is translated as CASSFAGLPGGNQPQHF.